This T cell receptor beta chain was profiled in a study of CD8+ T cells in alopecia areata. Treatment reported: oral pan-JAK inhibitor, 5-10 mg twice daily. The CDR3 consists of 15 residues. Looked up from germline, CDR1 is SGHDT and CDR2 is YYEEEE. V was trimmed by 4 bases and J by 2 bases, leaving 16 bases between them. Study-level results: Scalp specimens additionally yield sequences from normal skin's resident alphabeta T cells.

Extraction of RNA preceded its reverse transcription into cDNA, which served as the sequencing template. Repertoires were generated with immunoSEQ multiplex PCR, while TCRdb's copy carries only in-frame clones and drops some. This table has some 190,000 clones, 45% to 75% appearing once. This clone showed up just a few times. The antigen remains unidentified. The J gene is TRBJ2-7, the V gene TRBV5-6; D call uncertain. The input for sequencing was CD4+ T cells sorted from blood, taken at week 4, from a patient treated with tofacitinib. The clonotype comes from a human donor with alopecia areata. CDR3 sequence reads: CASSLSPLGAYEQYF. The DNA for the CDR3 is TGTGCCAGCAGCCTATCCCCTCTTGGGGCCTACGAGCAGTACTTC. The full variable domain, with the rest looked up from reference TRBV5-6 and TRBJ2-7, is DAGVTQSPTHLIKTRGQQVTLRCSPKSGHDTVSWYQQALGQGPQFIFQYYEEEERQRGNFPDRFSGHQFPNYSSELNVNALLLGDSALYLCASSLSPLGAYEQYFGPGTRLTVT.